The 18 T cell receptor beta chains in this list originate from one sample, sequenced in a study of lymphopenia after photon versus proton radiotherapy. Measured with immunoSEQ multiplex PCR; TCRdb has only the in-frame clones, and not every one. The table includes 65,000 to 75,000 clones, 87% detected once. Source: peripheral blood, taken from a patient treated with proton-based radiotherapy. These receptors originate from a man older than 75 with esophageal cancer.

The chain carries TRBV7-6 and TRBJ1-6; D is undetermined. The CDR3 runs 14 residues. V was trimmed by 1 base and J by 7 bases, leaving 8 bases between them. Germline CDR1 reads SGHVS; CDR2 reads FNYEAQ. In DNA, the CDR3 is TGTGCCAGCAGCTTAGGACGGTCGAATTCACCCCTCCACTTT. It codes for CASSLGRSNSPLHF.

The rearrangement links TRBV6-6 to TRBJ2-5, with D perhaps TRBD2 (7 bases). Deletions cut 2 bases from V and 5 bases from J, with 15 bases between. Germline values: CDR1 MNHNY, CDR2 SVGAGI (reference sequence). The CDR3 has 15 amino acids. CDR3 amino acids: CASSYGGAGEETQYF. CDR3 coding DNA: TGTGCCAGCAGTTACGGGGGGGCGGGAGAGGAGACCCAGTACTTC.

This chain uses TRBV27 with TRBJ2-3, with D perhaps being TRBD1 or TRBD2 (7 bases each). Trimming cost V 4 bases and J 8 bases, with 28 bases left between them. This CDR3 region has 18 residues. Germline lookup yields CDR1 MNHEY and CDR2 SMNVEV (reference sequence). DNA of the CDR3: TGTGCCAGCAGTTCCTTCTTTGGAGGGGGCGGGAGCAGGGCTACGCAGTATTTT. This sequence encodes CASSSFFGGGGSRATQYF.

CDR3 sequence: CASSLTFATGELFF. CDR3 sequence (DNA): TGTGCCAGCAGCTTAACGTTCGCCACCGGGGAGCTGTTTTTT. The V and J genes are TRBV7-3 and TRBJ2-2, with unresolved D. This CDR3 region has 14 residues. CDR1 and CDR2 from the germline V gene are SGHTA and FQGTGA. Trimming pared 0 bases from V and 4 bases from J, leaving 6 bases between.

The chain uses TRBV6-5 and TRBJ2-7; a weak D match, TRBD2 (6 bases). V dropped 7 bases and J dropped 0 bases, with 10 bases sitting between them. This CDR3 has 13 amino acids. Germline values: CDR1 MNHEY, CDR2 SVGAGI. The CDR3 spells CASTSGVSYEQYF. The CDR3 DNA is TGTGCCAGCACTTCGGGAGTCTCCTACGAGCAGTACTTC.

The genes are TRBV7-2 and TRBJ2-2; a weak D match, TRBD2 (6 bases). Germline values: CDR1 SGHTA, CDR2 FQGNSA. The length of the CDR3 is 16 residues. V lost 2 bases, J lost 2 bases, and 12 bases lay in between. The DNA for the CDR3 is TGTGCCAGCAGCTTATTTATTAGCGGTAACACCGGGGAGCTGTTTTTT. It codes for CASSLFISGNTGELFF.

About this clone itself: Other DNA sequences in the sample encode the same CDR3. This chain connects TRBV9 to TRBJ2-7; 11 bases agree with TRBD1. This CDR3 has 16 amino acids. CDR1 is SGDLS and CDR2 is YYNGEE in the germline V gene. With 0 bases clipped from V and 4 bases from J, the junction kept 6 bases outside the gene matches. CDR3: CASSVGAGQGAYEQYF. As DNA, the CDR3 is TGTGCCAGCAGCGTAGGTGCCGGACAGGGGGCTTACGAGCAGTACTTC.

This clone was seen more than once but under ten times. The chain is built from TRBV2 and TRBJ2-6; 7 positions agree with TRBD1. CDR1 and CDR2 from the germline V gene are SNHLY and FYNNEI. Unmatched junction bases numbered 3, after V lost 8 bases and J lost 2 bases. The CDR3 extends over 14 amino acids. The CDR3 bases are TGTGCCAGCGTGAGGGGGCCTGGGGCCAACGTCCTGACTTTC. This translates into CASVRGPGANVLTF.

This clone was recorded a few times. The chain links TRBV27 to TRBJ2-5; no clear D. Trimming took 2 bases from V and 5 from J, leaving 3 bases between them. Germline CDR1 reads MNHEY; CDR2 reads SMNVEV (reference sequence). The CDR3 loop spans 11 amino acids. CDR3 protein: CASSLMETQYF. CDR3 coding DNA: TGTGCCAGCAGTTTAATGGAGACCCAGTACTTC.

The chain employs TRBV7-2 and TRBJ2-1; D gene uncertain. With 1 base removed from V and 6 bases from J, the gap between germline ends came to 10 bases. Looked up from germline, CDR1 is SGHTA and CDR2 is FQGNSA. The CDR3 runs 14 residues. CDR3 loop: CASSLELPPNEQFF. CDR3 sequence (DNA): TGTGCCAGCAGCTTAGAACTACCCCCCAATGAGCAGTTCTTC. The variable domain in full, completed from reference TRBV7-2 and TRBJ2-1, reads GAGVSQSPSNKVTEKGKDVELRCDPISGHTALYWYRQSLGQGLEFLIYFQGNSAPDKSGLPSDRFSAERTGGSVSTLTIQRTQQEDSAVYLCASSLELPPNEQFFGPGTRLTVL.

V and J are TRBV5-1 and TRBJ2-7, with 8 bases aligning to TRBD1. J lost 3 bases, V lost 4 bases, and 12 bases had no gene match. CDR3 length: 16 residues. Germline CDR1 is SGHRS and CDR2 is YFSETQ. The CDR3 DNA follows: TGCGCCAGCAGCAGCGAGACAGGGGTAAGCATCTACGAGCAGTACTTC. It is translated as CASSSETGVSIYEQYF.

V is TRBV4-1 and J is TRBJ1-6; 9 positions match TRBD1. The CDR3 runs to 17 residues. V lost 3 bases and J lost 5; bases outside the gene matches: 8. The V gene's germline CDR1 is MGHRA and CDR2 YSYEKL. CDR3 protein: CASSHQSRDRDNSPLHF. The CDR3, as DNA: TGCGCCAGCAGCCACCAATCCCGGGACAGGGATAATTCACCCCTCCACTTT.

The chain uses TRBV7-2 and TRBJ2-7; 9 nucleotides line up with TRBD2. The CDR3 covers 16 residues. The V and J ends lost 1 base and 3 bases, in that order; junction bases with no gene match: 7. Germline V gives CDR1 SGHTA, CDR2 FQGNSA. In DNA, the CDR3 is TGTGCCAGCAGCTTAGTAGGAGGGCGGGAGGGCTACGAGCAGTACTTC. Its protein product is CASSLVGGREGYEQYF.

The rearrangement joins TRBV5-1 to TRBJ2-2; D is uncertain. The V end lost 3 bases, the J end lost 3 bases, and 12 bases lay between the germline ends. This CDR3 is built from 15 residues. Germline CDR1 is SGHRS and CDR2 is YFSETQ. The CDR3: CASSSDWADTGELFF. The CDR3 region has the DNA TGCGCCAGCAGCTCAGACTGGGCGGACACCGGGGAGCTGTTTTTT.

The rearrangement joins TRBV18 to TRBJ2-3; 13 nucleotides match TRBD2. The CDR3 covers 16 residues. The trim removed 3 bases at V and 5 bases at J, leaving 5 bases unmatched. In germline, CDR1 is KGHSH, CDR2 LQKENI. The CDR3 loop is CASSPVTSGGQDTQYF. CDR3 nucleotides: TGTGCCAGCTCACCCGTGACTAGCGGGGGGCAAGATACGCAGTATTTT.

The rearrangement uses TRBV7-9 and TRBJ1-5, with 7 bases fitting TRBD1. The CDR3 is 15 residues long. Losses at the gene ends were 4 bases for V and 7 bases for J; bases not matched to a gene: 10. The germline CDR1 and CDR2 sequences are SEHNR and FQNEAQ (reference sequence). Here the CDR3 reads CASSSETGRQQPQHF. As DNA, the CDR3 is TGTGCCAGCAGCTCCGAGACAGGGAGGCAACAGCCCCAGCATTTT.

J is TRBJ1-2 and V is TRBV7-6; D uncertain. Looked up from germline, CDR1 is SGHVS and CDR2 is FNYEAQ. Trimming pared 4 bases from V and 4 bases from J, leaving 16 bases between. This CDR3 region has 15 residues. CDR3 residues: CASSYGCESTYGYTF. The CDR3 DNA sequence: TGTGCCAGCAGCTATGGGTGTGAATCGACCTATGGCTACACCTTC.

This chain links TRBV7-2 with TRBJ2-6; D call uncertain. Per the germline V gene, CDR1 is SGHTA and CDR2 is FQGNSA. This CDR3 is built from 15 residues. Between the trimmed V and J ends, which lost 2 bases and 0 bases, there was a span of 5 bases. CDR3: CASSLLRSGANVLTF. The DNA of the CDR3 is TGTGCCAGCAGCTTACTCCGCTCTGGGGCCAACGTCCTGACTTTC.